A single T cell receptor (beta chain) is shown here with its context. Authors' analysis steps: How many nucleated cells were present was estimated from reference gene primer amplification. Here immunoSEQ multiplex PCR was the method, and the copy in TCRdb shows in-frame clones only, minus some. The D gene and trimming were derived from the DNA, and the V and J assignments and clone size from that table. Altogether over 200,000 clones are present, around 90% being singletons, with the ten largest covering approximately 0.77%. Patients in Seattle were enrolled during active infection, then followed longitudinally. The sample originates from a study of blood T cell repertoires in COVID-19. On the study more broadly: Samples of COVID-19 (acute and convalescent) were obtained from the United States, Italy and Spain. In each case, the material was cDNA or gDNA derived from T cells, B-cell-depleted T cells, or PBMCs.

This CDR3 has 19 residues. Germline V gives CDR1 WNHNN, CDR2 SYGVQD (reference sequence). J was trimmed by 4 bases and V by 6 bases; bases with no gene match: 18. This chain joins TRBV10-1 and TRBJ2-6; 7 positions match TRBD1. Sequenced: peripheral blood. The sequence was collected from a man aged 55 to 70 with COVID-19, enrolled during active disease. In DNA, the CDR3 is TGCGCCAGCAGCCCGGGACGACAGGGACCCCGTTTAGGGGCCAACGTCCTGACTTTC. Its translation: CASSPGRQGPRLGANVLTF.